The TCR beta chain under discussion was sequenced for a study of T cell clonotyping in hematopoietic cell transplantation. The V gene lost 4 bases and the J gene lost 0 bases, with 14 bases spanning the gap. CDR3 length equals 16 residues. The germline V gene encodes CDR1 SGDLS and CDR2 YYNGEE. Study-level findings and limits: At the given depth, recipient repertoires were over 95% de novo clonotypes. Higher Inverse Simpson Index values in graft donor and pretransplant recipient predicted broader posttransplant TCR diversity. Cells were unsorted, so CD4 and CD8 contributions were not separated. After transplant, recipient diversity fell while pathologically expanded clonotypes grew through day 180.

Some clones are missing from TCRdb's copy, which holds only in-frame ones; the method was immunoSEQ multiplex PCR. Of about 27,000 clones listed, 95% are singletons. On this clone itself: Its antigen is currently unknown.

Specimen: peripheral blood mononuclear cells. The TCR originated in a man aged 50 to 59 in good health. Some clones in this sample may be carry-over from other donors' samples. The chain joins TRBV9 to TRBJ1-3, with D possibly matching TRBD1 (6 bases). The CDR3 sequence is CASSFRQDVSGNTIYF. Written as DNA, the CDR3 is TGTGCCAGCAGCTTCAGACAGGACGTCTCTGGAAACACCATATATTTT.